These 18 T cell receptor beta chains came from one sample sequenced in a study of glioma-infiltrating T cells. TCR alpha and beta CDR3 regions were amplified from RNA using iRepertoire nested multiplex PCR. TCRdb used MiXCR to reprocess the multiplex PCR reads, holding one entry per CDR3 protein. The data show 300,000 to 450,000 distinct CDR3 sequences, around 45% seen once. Sequenced material: glioma tissue, nonneoplastic brain tissue, or PBMCs (not recorded which). These receptor sequences come from a human donor with low-grade glioma or glioblastoma, undergoing nonglioma brain surgery, or in good health (not recorded which).

Comment on this clonotype: A much larger clonotype is one base distant, so this may be a read error. The CDR3, as DNA: TGTGCCAGCAGTTTATCCGCGGGAGGGGGGTTTACGCAGTATTTT. Translating gives CASSLSAGGGFTQYF. The V gene is TRBV27, the J gene TRBJ2-3; 9 bases are shared with TRBD2. J lost 8 bases, V lost 0 bases, and 6 bases had no gene match. This CDR3 contains 15 residues. The germline gives CDR1 MNHEY, CDR2 SMNVEV (reference sequence).

This rearrangement joins TRBV5-1 to TRBJ2-5; D is unclear. This CDR3 region has 12 residues. CDR1 and CDR2 from the germline V gene are SGHRS and YFSETQ. The V gene lost 5 bases and the J gene lost 4 bases, with 9 bases spanning the gap. CDR3 protein: CASRMEGETQYF. CDR3 DNA sequence: TGCGCCAGCAGGATGGAAGGAGAGACCCAGTACTTC. Variable domain in full (rest from reference TRBV5-1 and TRBJ2-5): KAGVTQTPRYLIKTRGQQVTLSCSPISGHRSVSWYQQTPGQGLQFLFEYFSETQRNKGNFPGRFSGRQFSNSRSEMNVSTLELGDSALYLCASRMEGETQYFGPGTRLLVL.

Comments on this clonotype: Just one base apart from a much larger clone, this may be a read error. The chain uses TRBV15 and TRBJ2-1; a weak D match, TRBD2 (6 bases). The germline V gene encodes CDR1 LNHNV and CDR2 YYDKDF (reference sequence). This CDR3 spans 16 amino acids. Trimming left V 2 bases short and J 0 bases short, with 11 bases between. For the CDR3, the DNA is TGTGCCACCAGCAGATATCTGACTAGCTCCTACAATGAGCAGTTCTTC. Amino acid sequence: CATSRYLTSSYNEQFF. The entire variable domain, with the rest obtained from reference TRBV15 and TRBJ2-1, is as follows: DAMVIQNPRYQVTQFGKPVTLSCSQTLNHNVMYWYQQKSSQAPKLLFHYYDKDFNNEADTPDNFQSRRPNTSFCFLDIRSPGLGDTAMYLCATSRYLTSSYNEQFFGPGTRLTVL.

On this clonotype: Given a much more abundant clone one base away, this may be a read error. The CDR3 protein is CVSSPETPSTDTQYF. The CDR3 region has the DNA TGTGTCAGCAGTCCGGAGACACCTAGCACAGATACGCAGTATTTT. The gene calls are TRBV6-1 and TRBJ2-3; no clear D gene. The germline CDR1 and CDR2 sequences are MNHNS and SASEGT. This CDR3 spans 15 amino acids.

V usage is TRBV3-1 and J usage is TRBJ2-7, with D perhaps TRBD1 (5 bases). This CDR3 contains 15 residues. Per the germline V gene, CDR1 is LGHDT and CDR2 is YNNKEL (reference sequence). Trimming shortened V by 0 bases and J by 3 bases, and 12 bases separated the two germline ends. The DNA for the CDR3 is TGTGCCAGCAGCCAAGATTGGAACAGGCGCTACGAGCAGTACTTC. Amino acids: CASSQDWNRRYEQYF.

Notes on this clonotype: A much larger clone differs from this one at a single base, so this may be a read error. The genes are TRBV6-1 and TRBJ2-7, with D uncertain. This CDR3 comprises 15 residues. The germline gives CDR1 MNHNS, CDR2 SASEGT. V shed 5 bases and J shed 5 bases, with 19 bases lying between them. The CDR3 sequence is CASSPFGLSIHEQYF. In DNA form, the CDR3 reads TGTGCCAGCAGTCCCTTCGGCCTATCAATCCACGAGCAGTACTTC.

The rearrangement uses TRBV30 and TRBJ2-7; D may match TRBD1 or TRBD2 (6 bases each). CDR1 and CDR2 from the germline V gene are GTSNPN and SVGIG (reference sequence). This CDR3 has 12 residues. Deletions cut 3 bases from V and 4 bases from J, with 10 bases between. The CDR3 DNA is TGTGCCTGGAGCCGAGGGGGGTACGAGCAGTACTTC. It encodes CAWSRGGYEQYF.

Points on this clonotype: An end of the junction does not agree with germline; a read error may underlie this. This sequence joins TRBV10-3 and TRBJ2-7, with TRBD2 matching 7 bases. The CDR3 is 14 amino acids. Germline V gene sequence: CDR1 ENHRY, CDR2 SYGVKD. The CDR3 protein is CAISESRGSDEQHF. DNA of the CDR3: TGTGCCATCAGTGAGTCTCGCGGGAGCGACGAGCAGCACTTC.

This clonotype was counted only a few times. This chain uses TRBV6-6 with TRBJ2-7; 7 bases agree with TRBD2. Germline loops: CDR1 MNHNY, CDR2 SVGAGI (reference sequence). This CDR3 spans 18 amino acids. J was trimmed by 2 bases and V by 2 bases; bases with no gene match: 15. The CDR3: CASSYPADLPRETYEQYF. CDR3 DNA: TGTGCCAGCAGTTACCCGGCCGACCTTCCGCGGGAGACCTACGAGCAGTACTTC.

This clonotype was picked up a small number of times. The V and J genes are TRBV28 and TRBJ2-7, with D unresolved. This CDR3 has 13 amino acids. Trimming removed 6 bases at V and 6 bases at J, with 15 bases between. Germline V lookup: CDR1 MDHEN, CDR2 SYDVKM. CDR3 region: CASSNPPRSEQYF. CDR3 in DNA: TGTGCCAGCAGCAACCCTCCCCGGAGCGAGCAGTACTTC.

This clonotype occurred many times. The junction shows a germline mismatch at one end, possibly a read error. The gene calls are TRBV6-1 and TRBJ2-7; TRBD1 matches 7 bases. This CDR3 is built from 18 residues. Looked up from germline, CDR1 is MNHNS and CDR2 is SASEGT. DNA of the CDR3: TGTGCCAGCAGTCAAGCCGCTGCCGGACAGGTGGGCTTCTACGAGCAGTACTTC. It encodes CASSQAAAGQVGFYEQYF.

Points on this clonotype: A read error may explain this, as a much larger clone is one base away. This rearrangement joins TRBV6-2 or TRBV6-3 to TRBJ1-2, with TRBD1 identical over 10 bases. Losses at the gene ends were 4 bases for V and 8 bases for J; bases not matched to a gene: 19. The CDR3 loop spans 18 amino acids. Looked up from germline, CDR1 is MNHEY and CDR2 is SVGEGT. CDR3 DNA: TGTGCCAGCAGTTCCCGACAGGGGGCATATTCAGGATGTGGCGGCTACACCTTC. Its translation: CASSSRQGAYSGCGGYTF.

This clonotype was picked up many times. The chain combines TRBV24-1 with TRBJ2-3; TRBD1 is a possible D gene (6 bases). The V end was cut by 3 bases, the J end by 3 bases, with 12 bases between. Germline V gene sequence: CDR1 KGHDR, CDR2 SFDVKD. This CDR3 is 15 amino acids long. CDR3: CATSDEPGQTDTQYF. CDR3 nucleotide sequence: TGTGCCACCAGTGATGAACCAGGACAGACAGATACGCAGTATTTT.

For this clonotype: A much larger clone differs from this one at a single base, so this may be a read error. This chain uses TRBV28 with TRBJ2-3, with TRBD2 matching 8 bases. V lost 6 bases to trimming and J lost 2 bases; unmatched junction nucleotides: 7. CDR1 and CDR2 (germline): MDHEN, SYDVKM. This CDR3 contains 15 residues. The CDR3 loop is CASSSGLAHTDTQYF. CDR3 bases: TGTGCCAGCAGCTCCGGACTAGCCCACACAGATACGCAGTATTTT.

This chain connects TRBV7-9 to TRBJ2-7; weak D call: TRBD1 (6 bases). V was pared by 4 bases and J by 5 bases, with 15 bases between. Germline V gives CDR1 SEHNR, CDR2 FQNEAQ (reference sequence). The CDR3 sequence is 14 residues long. CDR3 region: CASSSRRGPNEQYF. The DNA of the CDR3 is TGTGCCAGCAGCTCGCGCAGGGGTCCGAACGAGCAGTACTTC.

This clonotype was counted ten times or more. The chain uses TRBV20-1 and TRBJ2-5; D may be TRBD1 (6 bases). V was pared by 6 bases and J by 1 base, with 12 bases between. The CDR3 is 13 residues long. The germline gives CDR1 DFQATT, CDR2 SNEGSKA (reference sequence). The DNA for the CDR3 is TGCAGTGCCAAAGGGACAATCCAAGAGACCCAGTACTTC. Translating it yields CSAKGTIQETQYF.

V is TRBV18 and J is TRBJ1-2, with 10 nucleotides matching TRBD1. Germline V lookup: CDR1 KGHSH, CDR2 LQKENI. With V trimmed by 5 bases and J by 6 bases, 9 bases remained unmatched. The CDR3 has 15 amino acids. CDR3 DNA sequence: TGTGCCAGCTCAGAGGGACAGGGGCTTAAAGATGGCTACACCTTC. It codes for CASSEGQGLKDGYTF. The full variable domain, rest sourced from reference TRBV18 and TRBJ1-2, is NAGVMQNPRHLVRRRGQEARLRCSPMKGHSHVYWYRQLPEEGLKFMVYLQKENIIDESGMPKERFSAEFPKEGPSILRIQQVVRGDSAAYFCASSEGQGLKDGYTFGSGTRLTVV.

This clonotype was detected only a few times. The V gene is TRBV20-1, the J gene TRBJ2-3; TRBD2 aligns across 14 bases. CDR1 is DFQATT, CDR2 SNEGSKA, per germline (reference sequence). The V and J ends lost 2 bases and 3 bases, in that order; junction bases with no gene match: 4. This CDR3 region has 16 residues. CDR3 DNA: TGCAGTGCTAGACCCGGGACTAGCGGGAGAACAGATACGCAGTATTTT. It yields the protein CSARPGTSGRTDTQYF.